This T cell receptor (beta chain) was retrieved from a study of regulatory T cells in long-lasting Graves disease listed by TCRdb under 2021. Looking at the study overall: Persistent Graves' disease was defined as persistently positive TSH receptor autoantibodies together with antithyroid drug treatment for over 5 years. Peripheral blood TCR sequencing and RNA sequencing compared persistent Graves' disease patients with newly diagnosed Graves' disease patients. The study was conducted in China and was registered as a clinical trial. A total of around 35 samples underwent TCR sequencing, from around 13 patients with persistent Graves' disease and some 20 patients with newly diagnosed Graves' disease. In the clinical cohort, patients with persistent Graves' disease had used antithyroid drugs for an average of around 9.3 years. Summary of the overall study and its limitations: Compared with newly diagnosed patients, patients with persistent Graves' disease had lower TCR Shannon entropy and fewer highly expanded clones, which suggests clonal expansion. The small sample size was acknowledged by the authors as a limitation that may reduce accuracy. Sequencing and analysis were limited to the TCR beta chain. Preferential use of TRBV28, TRBJ1-2 and TRBJ2-5 was observed in persistent disease, whereas TRBV20-1 and TRBJ2-1 were favored in newly diagnosed disease. Only peripheral blood was studied, because thyroid tissue, the primary lesion, was inaccessible. Persistent patients shared more public clonotypes among themselves (2,741) than newly diagnosed patients did (over 950).

The time point tag for this specimen amounts to: persistent/refractory GD, antithyroid drugs over 5 years with positive TRAb. For both TCR sequencing and RNA sequencing, RNA was extracted from PBMCs in TRIzol. Graves' disease was diagnosed according to American Thyroid Association guidelines. Recruitment of patients was carried out at an endocrinology department in Xi'an, China. Each patient gave about 8.1 milliliters of peripheral blood, collected in an EDTA anticoagulant tube. PBMCs were isolated by Ficoll Paque Plus density gradient separation without further T cell sorting. An Agilent 2100 Bioanalyzer and agarose gel were used to assess RNA quality, and a NanoDrop 2000 was used to measure RNA concentration. Taken from cysteine to phenylalanine, the CDR3 has 12 residues. Of the read, only the CDR3 DNA is kept; its 36 bases are in frame from base 1. As encoded in the germline V gene, CDR1 is WSHSY while CDR2 is SAAADI. The V and J ends are trimmed by 4 bases and 6 bases, leaving 7 bases between them.

The library was produced with multiplex PCR. Sequencing was performed on an Illumina HiSeq 4000. TCR beta libraries were built with iRepertoire HTBI primers and Arm-PCR amplification of CDR3 regions. Before sequencing, the PCR products went through gel purification. In the authors' own workflow: Gene usage analysis of CDR3 amino acid clonotypes relied on the roughly 60 TRBV and 13 to 15 TRBJ segments identified across samples. COPE and FqMerger were used to merge filtered high-quality paired reads into contigs. BLAST was used to align contigs to IMGT TRBV, TRBD and TRBJ reference genes, and CDR3 was defined according to IMGT. Any clonotype with a frequency above 0.1% was classified as a highly expanded clone. Shannon entropy was used to measure repertoire diversity, and the Gini coefficient was used to measure V-J evenness. Clonotypes shared by more than one individual were considered public. The public reads were reanalyzed by TCRdb: fastp trimming at Q25, MiXCR alignment, in-frame beta chains only. A single entry per CDR3 protein holds the most common genes and DNA from its merged rows. TCRdb, not the authors, supplied the V and J calls. The sample table shows some 340,000 distinct CDR3 sequences, and about 23% are seen once. The ten largest clones add up to roughly a quarter of the sample.

There are many counts of this clonotype. Its antigen is still unknown. No base-level quality is on record; no much larger clone is a single base apart. Rearrangement joined TRBV10-2 to TRBJ1-5, with an unclear D gene assignment. The TCR comes from a woman between 40 and 55 years old with Graves disease. Donor details come from another sample of the same person, matched by shared clones. Sequences were derived from peripheral blood mononuclear cells (PBMCs), sampled when the disease was refractory, from a patient treated with antithyroid drugs. The CDR3 has the sequence CASSVGSQPQHF. Read as DNA, the sequence is TGCGCCAGCAGTGTCGGAAGTCAGCCCCAGCATTTT.